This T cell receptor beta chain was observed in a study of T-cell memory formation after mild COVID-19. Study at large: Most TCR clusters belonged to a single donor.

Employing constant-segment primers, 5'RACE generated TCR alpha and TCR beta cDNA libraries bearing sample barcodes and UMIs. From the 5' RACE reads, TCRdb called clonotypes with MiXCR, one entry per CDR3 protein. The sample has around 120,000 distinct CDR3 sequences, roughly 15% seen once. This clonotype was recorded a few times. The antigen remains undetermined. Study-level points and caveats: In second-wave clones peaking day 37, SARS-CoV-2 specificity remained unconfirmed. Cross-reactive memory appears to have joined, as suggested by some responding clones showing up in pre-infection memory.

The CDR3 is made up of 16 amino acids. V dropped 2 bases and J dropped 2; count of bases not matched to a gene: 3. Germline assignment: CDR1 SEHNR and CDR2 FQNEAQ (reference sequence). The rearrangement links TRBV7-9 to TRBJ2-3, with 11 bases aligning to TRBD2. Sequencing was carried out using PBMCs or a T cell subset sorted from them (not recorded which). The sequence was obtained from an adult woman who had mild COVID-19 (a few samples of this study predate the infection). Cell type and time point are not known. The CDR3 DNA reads TGTGCCAGCAGCTTACGACTAGCGGGGATCACAGATACGCAGTATTTT. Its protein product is CASSLRLAGITDTQYF. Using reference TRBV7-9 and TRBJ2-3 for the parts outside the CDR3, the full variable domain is DTGVSQNPRHKITKRGQNVTFRCDPISEHNRLYWYRQTLGQGPEFLTYFQNEAQLEKSRLLSDRFSAERPKGSFSTLEIQRTEQGDSAMYLCASSLRLAGITDTQYFGPGTRLTVL.